This section outlines one TCR beta chain sequence together with its context. Its antigen is currently unknown. The data derive from a study of shared clonotypes between healthy human individuals. Notes on the study in general: Sequencing of the sorted subsets was shown by rarefaction to be incomplete despite large depth. Several donors shared 4.5% to 6.5% of their naive CD4 clonotypes. The represented genetic and exposure-history diversity was limited by the small number of donors. Exclusively blood specimens were collected; tissue repertoires likely differ.

The germline CDR1 and CDR2 sequences are SNHLY and FYNNEI. V shed 6 bases, J shed 15 bases, and the junction held 11 bases outside the gene matches. The CDR3 has 13 amino acids. Assay used: immunoSEQ multiplex PCR; TCRdb lists only in-frame clones, some missing. Altogether 950,000 to 1,300,000 clones are present, about 76% being singletons, with the ten largest covering 1.4% to 1.5%. The origin of this receptor is a man younger than 35 in good health. The chain employs TRBV2 and TRBJ2-1, with 10 bases identical to TRBD2. Sequences were obtained from memory CD4+ T cells sorted from blood. Stated subset: CD45RA-negative fraction. The CDR3 DNA sequence: TGTGCCAGCAGCGGGCTAGCGGGGGCCGGGCGGTTCTTC. It encodes CASSGLAGAGRFF.